This T cell receptor beta chain was found in a study of cytotoxic CD8 clonotypes in ibrutinib-treated CLL. General study results and limits: Sustained-remission and progressing patients had different sampling times. On treatment, the uncommon public clonotypes contracted or remained stable.

Comment on this clone: Its target is not known.

Assay used: immunoSEQ multiplex PCR; TCRdb lists only in-frame clones, some missing. The data contain some 160,000 clones, roughly 86% of them singletons. The clonotype comes from a human donor with chronic lymphocytic leukemia. The specimen comprised PBMCs, sampled after 12 months of ibrutinib treatment.

CDR3 protein: CASSPQVGGSSYNEQFF. DNA of the CDR3: TGTGCCAGCTCACCCCAGGTGGGAGGGAGCTCCTACAATGAGCAGTTCTTC. V and J are TRBV18 and TRBJ2-1, with TRBD2 matching 7 bases. After removal of 3 bases from V and 0 bases from J, the junction contained 8 bases not matched to a gene. Per the germline V gene, CDR1 is KGHSH and CDR2 is LQKENI. The CDR3 has 17 amino acids.